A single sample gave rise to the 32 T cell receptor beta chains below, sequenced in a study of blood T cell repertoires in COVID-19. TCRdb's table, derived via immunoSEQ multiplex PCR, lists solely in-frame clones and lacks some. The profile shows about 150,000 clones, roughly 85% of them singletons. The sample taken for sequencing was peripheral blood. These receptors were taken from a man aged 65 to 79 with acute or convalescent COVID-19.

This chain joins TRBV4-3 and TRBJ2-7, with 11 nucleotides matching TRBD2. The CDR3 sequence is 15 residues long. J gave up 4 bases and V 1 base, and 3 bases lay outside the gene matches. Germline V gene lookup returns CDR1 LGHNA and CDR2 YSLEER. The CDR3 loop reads CASSQGLAGIYEQYF. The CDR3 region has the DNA TGCGCCAGCAGCCAAGGACTAGCGGGGATTTACGAGCAGTACTTC.

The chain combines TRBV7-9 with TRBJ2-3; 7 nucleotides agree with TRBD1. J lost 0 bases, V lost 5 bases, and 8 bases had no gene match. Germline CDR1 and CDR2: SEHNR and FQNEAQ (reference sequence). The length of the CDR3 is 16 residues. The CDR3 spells CASSRQGVISTDTQYF. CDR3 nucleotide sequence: TGTGCCAGCAGCCGTCAGGGGGTTATTAGCACAGATACGCAGTATTTT.

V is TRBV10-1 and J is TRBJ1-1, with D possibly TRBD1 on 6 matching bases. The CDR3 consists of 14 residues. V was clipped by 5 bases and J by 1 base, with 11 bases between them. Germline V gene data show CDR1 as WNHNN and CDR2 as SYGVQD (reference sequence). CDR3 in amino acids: CASSPATGNTEAFF. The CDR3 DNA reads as TGCGCCAGCAGTCCAGCGACAGGGAACACTGAAGCTTTCTTT.

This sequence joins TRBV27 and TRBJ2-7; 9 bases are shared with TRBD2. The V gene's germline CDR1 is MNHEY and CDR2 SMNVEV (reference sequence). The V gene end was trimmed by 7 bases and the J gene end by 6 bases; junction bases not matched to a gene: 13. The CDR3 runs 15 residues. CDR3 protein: CASKLAGAPKGEQYF. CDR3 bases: TGTGCCAGCAAATTAGCGGGGGCCCCCAAAGGCGAGCAGTACTTC.

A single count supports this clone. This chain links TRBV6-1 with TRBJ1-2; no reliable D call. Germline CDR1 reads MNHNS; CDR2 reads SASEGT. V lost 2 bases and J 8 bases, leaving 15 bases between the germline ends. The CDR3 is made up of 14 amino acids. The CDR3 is CASSELGTIGGYTF. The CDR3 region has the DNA TGTGCCAGCAGTGAACTGGGTACTATAGGCGGCTACACCTTC.

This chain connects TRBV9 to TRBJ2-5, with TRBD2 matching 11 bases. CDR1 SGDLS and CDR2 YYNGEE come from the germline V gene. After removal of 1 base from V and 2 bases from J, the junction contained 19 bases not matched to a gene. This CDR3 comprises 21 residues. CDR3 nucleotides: TGTGCCAGCAGCGTATCCCTCCCTACTAGCGGGAGAGGGGGAGGGCAAGAGACCCAGTACTTC. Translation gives CASSVSLPTSGRGGGQETQYF.

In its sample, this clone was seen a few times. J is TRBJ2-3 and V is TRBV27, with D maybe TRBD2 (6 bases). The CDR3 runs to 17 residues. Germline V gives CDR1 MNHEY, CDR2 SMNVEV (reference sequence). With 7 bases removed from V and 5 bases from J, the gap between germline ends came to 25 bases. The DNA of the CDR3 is TGTGCCAGCAATCCGTTTAAGAGCGGGTGGGGTCTAGATACGCAGTATTTT. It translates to CASNPFKSGWGLDTQYF.

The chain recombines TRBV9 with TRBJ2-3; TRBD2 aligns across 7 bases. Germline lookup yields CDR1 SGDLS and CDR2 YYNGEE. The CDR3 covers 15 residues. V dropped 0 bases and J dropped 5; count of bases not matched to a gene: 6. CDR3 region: CASSVGAGVGDTQYF. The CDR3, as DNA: TGTGCCAGCAGCGTAGGGGCGGGAGTTGGAGATACGCAGTATTTT. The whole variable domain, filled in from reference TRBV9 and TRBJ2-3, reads DSGVTQTPKHLITATGQRVTLRCSPRSGDLSVYWYQQSLDQGLQFLIQYYNGEERAKGNILERFSAQQFPDLHSELNLSSLELGDSALYFCASSVGAGVGDTQYFGPGTRLTVL.

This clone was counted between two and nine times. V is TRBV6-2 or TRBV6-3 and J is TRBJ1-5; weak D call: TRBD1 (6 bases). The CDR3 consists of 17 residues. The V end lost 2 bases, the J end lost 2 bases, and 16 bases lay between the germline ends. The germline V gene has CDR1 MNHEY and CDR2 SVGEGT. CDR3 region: CASSYGGGWTGNQPQHF. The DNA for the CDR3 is TGTGCCAGCAGTTACGGGGGCGGTTGGACGGGCAATCAGCCCCAGCATTTT.

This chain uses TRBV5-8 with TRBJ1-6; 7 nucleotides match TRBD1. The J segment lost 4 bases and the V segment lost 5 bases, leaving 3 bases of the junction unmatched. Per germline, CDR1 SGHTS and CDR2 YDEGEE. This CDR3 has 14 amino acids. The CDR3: CASSNRGYNSPLHF. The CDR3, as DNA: TGTGCCAGCAGTAACAGGGGTTATAATTCACCCCTCCACTTT.

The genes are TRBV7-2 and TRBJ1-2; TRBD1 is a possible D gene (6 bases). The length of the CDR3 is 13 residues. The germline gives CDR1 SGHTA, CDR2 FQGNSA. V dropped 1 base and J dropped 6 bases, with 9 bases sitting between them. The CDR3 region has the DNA TGTGCCAGCAGCTTAGACAGGGCGGATGGCTACACCTTC. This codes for CASSLDRADGYTF.

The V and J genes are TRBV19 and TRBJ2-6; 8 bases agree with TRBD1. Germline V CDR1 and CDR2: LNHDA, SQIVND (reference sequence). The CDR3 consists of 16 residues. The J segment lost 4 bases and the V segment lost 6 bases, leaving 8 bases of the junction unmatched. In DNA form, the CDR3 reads TGTGCCAGTAGAGGACAGGGTCGGTCCGGGGCCAACGTCCTGACTTTC. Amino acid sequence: CASRGQGRSGANVLTF.

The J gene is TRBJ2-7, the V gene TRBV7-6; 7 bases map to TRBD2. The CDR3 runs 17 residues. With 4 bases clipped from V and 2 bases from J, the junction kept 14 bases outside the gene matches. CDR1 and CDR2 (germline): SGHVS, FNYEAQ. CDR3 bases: TGTGCCAGCAGCTCTTTTGCCCCTAGCGGCGTCCCCTACGAGCAGTACTTC. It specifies CASSSFAPSGVPYEQYF.

CDR3 sequence reads: CSVPQGPEQFF. DNA for the CDR3: TGCAGCGTCCCCCAGGGCCCTGAGCAGTTCTTC. The genes are TRBV29-1 and TRBJ2-1; tentative D call: TRBD1 (5 bases). Per germline, CDR1 SQVTM and CDR2 ANQGSEA. The CDR3 runs to 11 residues. V dropped 6 bases and J dropped 9 bases, with 12 bases sitting between them.

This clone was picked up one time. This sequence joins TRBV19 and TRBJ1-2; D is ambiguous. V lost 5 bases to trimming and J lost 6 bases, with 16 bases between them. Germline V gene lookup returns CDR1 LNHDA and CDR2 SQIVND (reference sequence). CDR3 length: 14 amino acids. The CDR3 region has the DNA TGTGCCAGTAGTTTCCGGCAGGTGCAGCATGGCTACACCTTC. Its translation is CASSFRQVQHGYTF.

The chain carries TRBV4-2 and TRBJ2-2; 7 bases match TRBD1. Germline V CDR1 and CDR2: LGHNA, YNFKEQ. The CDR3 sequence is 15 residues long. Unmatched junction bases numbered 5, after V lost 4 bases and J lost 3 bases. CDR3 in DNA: TGTGCCAGCAGCCTGACAGGGATGGACACCGGGGAGCTGTTTTTT. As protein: CASSLTGMDTGELFF.

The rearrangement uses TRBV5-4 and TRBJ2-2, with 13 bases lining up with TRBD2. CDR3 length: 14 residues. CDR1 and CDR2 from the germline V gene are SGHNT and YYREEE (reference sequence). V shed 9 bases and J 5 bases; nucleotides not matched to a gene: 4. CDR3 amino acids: CAIGLAGVTGELFF. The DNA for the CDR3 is TGTGCCATAGGACTAGCGGGAGTGACCGGGGAGCTGTTTTTT.

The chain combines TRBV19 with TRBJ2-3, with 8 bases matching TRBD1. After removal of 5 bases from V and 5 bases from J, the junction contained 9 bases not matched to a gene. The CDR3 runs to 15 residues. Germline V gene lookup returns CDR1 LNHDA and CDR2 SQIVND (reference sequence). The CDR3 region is CASSDRQGIVDTQYF. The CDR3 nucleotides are TGTGCCAGTAGTGATCGACAGGGGATTGTAGATACGCAGTATTTT.

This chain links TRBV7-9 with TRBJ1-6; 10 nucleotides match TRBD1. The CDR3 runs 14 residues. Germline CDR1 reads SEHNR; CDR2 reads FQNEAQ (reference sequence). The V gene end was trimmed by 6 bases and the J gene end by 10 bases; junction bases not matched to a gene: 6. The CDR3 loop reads CASRTTGGRSPLHF. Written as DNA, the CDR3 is TGTGCCAGCAGGACGACAGGGGGCCGCTCACCCCTCCACTTT.

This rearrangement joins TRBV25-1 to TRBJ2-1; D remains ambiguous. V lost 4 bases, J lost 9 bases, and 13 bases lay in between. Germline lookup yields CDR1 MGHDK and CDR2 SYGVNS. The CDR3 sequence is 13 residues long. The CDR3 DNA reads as TGTGCCAGCAGTGGACTCCTTGTTTCTGAGCAGTTCTTC. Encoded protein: CASSGLLVSEQFF.

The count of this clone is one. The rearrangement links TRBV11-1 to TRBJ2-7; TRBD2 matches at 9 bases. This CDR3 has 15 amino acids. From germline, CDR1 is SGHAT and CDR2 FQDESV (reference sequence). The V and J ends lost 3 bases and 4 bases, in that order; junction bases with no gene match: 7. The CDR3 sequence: CASSFLSGSGYEQYF. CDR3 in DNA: TGTGCCAGCAGCTTCCTTAGCGGGAGCGGGTACGAGCAGTACTTC.

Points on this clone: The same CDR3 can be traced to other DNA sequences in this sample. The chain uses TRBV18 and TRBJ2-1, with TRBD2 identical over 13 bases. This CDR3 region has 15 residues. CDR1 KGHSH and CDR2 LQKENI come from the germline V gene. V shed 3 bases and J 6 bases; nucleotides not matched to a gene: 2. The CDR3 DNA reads TGTGCCAGCTCACCTAGGACTAGCGGGAGCAATGAGCAGTTCTTC. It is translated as CASSPRTSGSNEQFF.

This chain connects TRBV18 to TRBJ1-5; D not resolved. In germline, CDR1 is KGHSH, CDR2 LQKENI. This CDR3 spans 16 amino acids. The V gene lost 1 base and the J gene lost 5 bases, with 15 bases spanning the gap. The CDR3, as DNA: TGTGCCAGCTCACCACGAACGGGTGGAGGACATCAGCCCCAGCATTTT. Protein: CASSPRTGGGHQPQHF.

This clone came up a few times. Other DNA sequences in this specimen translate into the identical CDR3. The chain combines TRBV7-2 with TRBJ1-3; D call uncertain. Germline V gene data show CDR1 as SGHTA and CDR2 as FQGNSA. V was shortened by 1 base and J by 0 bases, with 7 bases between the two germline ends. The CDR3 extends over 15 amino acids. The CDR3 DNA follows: TGTGCCAGCAGCTTAGTTCCAGACTCTGGAAACACCATATATTTT. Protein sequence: CASSLVPDSGNTIYF.

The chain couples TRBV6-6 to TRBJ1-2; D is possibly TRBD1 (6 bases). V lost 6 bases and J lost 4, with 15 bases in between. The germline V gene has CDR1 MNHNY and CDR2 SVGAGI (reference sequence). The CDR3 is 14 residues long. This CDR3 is CASSEIGGGYGYTF. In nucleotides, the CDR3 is TGTGCCAGCAGCGAGATTGGGGGCGGCTATGGCTACACCTTC.

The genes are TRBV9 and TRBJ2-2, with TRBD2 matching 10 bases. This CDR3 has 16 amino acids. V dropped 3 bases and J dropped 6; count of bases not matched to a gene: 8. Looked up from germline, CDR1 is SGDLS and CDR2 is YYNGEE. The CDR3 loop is CASSALAGVPSGELFF. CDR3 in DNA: TGTGCCAGCAGCGCCCTAGCGGGAGTGCCCTCCGGGGAGCTGTTTTTT.

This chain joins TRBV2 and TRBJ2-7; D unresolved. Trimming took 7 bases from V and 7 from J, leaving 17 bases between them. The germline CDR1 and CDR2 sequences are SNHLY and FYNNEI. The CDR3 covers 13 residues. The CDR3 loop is CASTYRVLWEQYF. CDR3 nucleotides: TGTGCCAGCACCTATCGGGTACTGTGGGAGCAGTACTTC.

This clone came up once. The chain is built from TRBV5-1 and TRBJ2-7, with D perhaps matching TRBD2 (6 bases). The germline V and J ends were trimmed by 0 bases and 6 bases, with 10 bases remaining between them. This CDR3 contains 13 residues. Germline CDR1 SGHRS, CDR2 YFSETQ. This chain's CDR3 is CASSLGVGGEQYF. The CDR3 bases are TGCGCCAGCAGCTTGGGGGTGGGAGGCGAGCAGTACTTC.

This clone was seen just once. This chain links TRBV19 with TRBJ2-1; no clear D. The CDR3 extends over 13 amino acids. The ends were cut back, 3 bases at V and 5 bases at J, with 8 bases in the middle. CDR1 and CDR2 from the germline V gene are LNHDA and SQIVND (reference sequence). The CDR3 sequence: CASSMLSNNEQFF. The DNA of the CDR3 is TGTGCCAGTAGTATGTTGTCCAACAATGAGCAGTTCTTC.

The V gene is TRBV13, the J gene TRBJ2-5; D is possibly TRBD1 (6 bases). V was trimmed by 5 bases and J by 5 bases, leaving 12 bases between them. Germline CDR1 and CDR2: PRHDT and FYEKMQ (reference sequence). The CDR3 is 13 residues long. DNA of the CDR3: TGTGCCAGCAGCCTCAGGGGATCGGAGACCCAGTACTTC. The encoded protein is CASSLRGSETQYF.

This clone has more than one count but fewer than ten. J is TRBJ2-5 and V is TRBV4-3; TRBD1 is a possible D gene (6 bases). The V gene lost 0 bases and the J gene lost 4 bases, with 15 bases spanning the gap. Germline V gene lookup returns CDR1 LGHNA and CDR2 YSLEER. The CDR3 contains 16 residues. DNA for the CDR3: TGCGCCAGCAGCCAAGATAGGGGGTTCGGGTCAGAGACCCAGTACTTC. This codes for CASSQDRGFGSETQYF.

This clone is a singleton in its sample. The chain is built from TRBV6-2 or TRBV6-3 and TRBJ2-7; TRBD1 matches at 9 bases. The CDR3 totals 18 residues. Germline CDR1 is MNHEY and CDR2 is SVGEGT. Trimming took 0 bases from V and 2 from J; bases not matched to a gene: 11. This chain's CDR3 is CASSYSPLGQGRTYEQYF. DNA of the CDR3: TGTGCCAGCAGTTACTCCCCTTTAGGACAGGGGCGAACCTACGAGCAGTACTTC.